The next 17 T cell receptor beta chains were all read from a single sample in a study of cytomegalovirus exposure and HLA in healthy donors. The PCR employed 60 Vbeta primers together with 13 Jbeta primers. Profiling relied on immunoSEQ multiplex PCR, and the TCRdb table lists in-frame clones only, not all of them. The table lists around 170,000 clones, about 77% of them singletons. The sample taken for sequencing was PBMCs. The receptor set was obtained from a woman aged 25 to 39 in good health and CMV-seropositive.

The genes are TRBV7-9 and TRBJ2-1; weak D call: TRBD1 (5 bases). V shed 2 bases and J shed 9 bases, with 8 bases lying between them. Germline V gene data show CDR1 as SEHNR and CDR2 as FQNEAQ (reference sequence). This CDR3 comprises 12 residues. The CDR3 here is CASSLRGVEQFF. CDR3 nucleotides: TGTGCCAGCAGCTTAAGGGGCGTTGAGCAGTTCTTC. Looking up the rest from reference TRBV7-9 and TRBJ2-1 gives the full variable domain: DTGVSQNPRHKITKRGQNVTFRCDPISEHNRLYWYRQTLGQGPEFLTYFQNEAQLEKSRLLSDRFSAERPKGSFSTLEIQRTEQGDSAMYLCASSLRGVEQFFGPGTRLTVL.

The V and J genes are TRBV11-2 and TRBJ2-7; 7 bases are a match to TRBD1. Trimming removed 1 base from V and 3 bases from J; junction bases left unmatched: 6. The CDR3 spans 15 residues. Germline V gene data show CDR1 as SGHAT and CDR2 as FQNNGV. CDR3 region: CASSLAGRGYYEQYF. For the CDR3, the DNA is TGTGCCAGCAGCTTAGCGGGCAGGGGGTACTACGAGCAGTACTTC.

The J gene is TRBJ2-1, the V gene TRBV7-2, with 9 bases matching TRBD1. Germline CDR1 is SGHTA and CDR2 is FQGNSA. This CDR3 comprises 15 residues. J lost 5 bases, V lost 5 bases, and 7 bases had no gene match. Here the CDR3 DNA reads TGTGCCAGCAGCCTCTCCGGGACAGGGAACAATGAGCAGTTCTTC. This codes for CASSLSGTGNNEQFF.

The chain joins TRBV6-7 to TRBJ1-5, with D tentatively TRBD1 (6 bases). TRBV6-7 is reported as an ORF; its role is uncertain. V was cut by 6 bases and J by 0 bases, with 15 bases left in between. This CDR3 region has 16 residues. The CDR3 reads CASSLTGLYSNQPQHF. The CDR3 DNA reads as TGTGCCAGCAGCCTCACAGGGCTTTATAGCAATCAGCCCCAGCATTTT.

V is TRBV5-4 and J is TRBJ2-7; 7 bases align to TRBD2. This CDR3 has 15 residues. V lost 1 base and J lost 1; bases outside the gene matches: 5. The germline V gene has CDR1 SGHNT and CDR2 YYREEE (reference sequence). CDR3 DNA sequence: TGTGCCAGCAGCTTGAGTTCTAGCGGTTCCTACGAGCAGTACTTC. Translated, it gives CASSLSSSGSYEQYF.

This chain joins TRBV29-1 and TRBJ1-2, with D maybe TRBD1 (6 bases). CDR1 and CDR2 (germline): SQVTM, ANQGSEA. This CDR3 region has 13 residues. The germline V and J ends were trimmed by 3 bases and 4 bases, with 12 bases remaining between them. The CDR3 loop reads CSVETGQGYGYTF. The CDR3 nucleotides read TGCAGCGTTGAGACAGGCCAGGGCTATGGCTACACCTTC.

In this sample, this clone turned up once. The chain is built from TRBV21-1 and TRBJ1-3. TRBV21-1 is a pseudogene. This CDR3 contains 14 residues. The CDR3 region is CASRAAGLGNTIYF. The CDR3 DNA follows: TGTGCCAGCAGGGCCGCGGGGCTAGGAAACACCATATATTTT.

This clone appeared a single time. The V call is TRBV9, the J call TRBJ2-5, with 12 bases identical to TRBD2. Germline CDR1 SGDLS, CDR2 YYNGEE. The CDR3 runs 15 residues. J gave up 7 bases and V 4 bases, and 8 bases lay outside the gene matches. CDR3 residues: CASSTSSGGAWTQYF. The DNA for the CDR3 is TGTGCCAGCAGCACATCTAGCGGGGGGGCATGGACCCAGTACTTC.

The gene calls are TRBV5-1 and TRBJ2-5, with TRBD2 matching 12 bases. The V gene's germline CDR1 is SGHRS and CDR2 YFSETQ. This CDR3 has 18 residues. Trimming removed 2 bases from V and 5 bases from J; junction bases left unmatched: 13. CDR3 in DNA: TGCGCCAGCAGCTTCTTGGCCCTAGCGGGGGGGCGCGTTGAGACCCAGTACTTC. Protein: CASSFLALAGGRVETQYF.

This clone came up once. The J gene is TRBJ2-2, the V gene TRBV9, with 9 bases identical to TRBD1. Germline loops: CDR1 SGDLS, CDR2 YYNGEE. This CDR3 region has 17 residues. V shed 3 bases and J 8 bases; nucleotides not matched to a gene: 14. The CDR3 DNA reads TGTGCCAGCAGCGCCCTATTGGGACAGGGTATAGTTGGGGAGCTGTTTTTT. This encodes CASSALLGQGIVGELFF.

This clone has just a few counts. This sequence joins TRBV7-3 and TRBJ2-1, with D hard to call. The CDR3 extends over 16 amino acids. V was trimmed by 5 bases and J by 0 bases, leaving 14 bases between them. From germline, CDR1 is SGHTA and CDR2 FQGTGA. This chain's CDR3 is CASSPSFERSYNEQFF. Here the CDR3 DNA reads TGTGCCAGCAGCCCCTCGTTTGAGCGCTCCTACAATGAGCAGTTCTTC.

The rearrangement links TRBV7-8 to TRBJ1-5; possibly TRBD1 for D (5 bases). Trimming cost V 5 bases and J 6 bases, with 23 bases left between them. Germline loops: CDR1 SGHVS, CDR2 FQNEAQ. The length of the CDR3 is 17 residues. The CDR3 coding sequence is TGTGCCAGCAGCAAAGACGGTAGGACAATAGTTGTTCAGCCCCAGCATTTT. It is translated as CASSKDGRTIVVQPQHF.

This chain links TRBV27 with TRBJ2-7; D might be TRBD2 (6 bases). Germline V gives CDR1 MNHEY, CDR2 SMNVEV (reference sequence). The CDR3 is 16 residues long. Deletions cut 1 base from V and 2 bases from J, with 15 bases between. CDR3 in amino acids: CASSLLGSGFAYEQYF. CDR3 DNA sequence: TGTGCCAGCAGTTTATTGGGGAGCGGGTTTGCCTACGAGCAGTACTTC.

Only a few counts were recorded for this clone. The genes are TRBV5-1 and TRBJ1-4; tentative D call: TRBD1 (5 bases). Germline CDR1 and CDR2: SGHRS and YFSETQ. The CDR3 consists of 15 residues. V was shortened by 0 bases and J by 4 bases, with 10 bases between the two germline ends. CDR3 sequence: CASSLDSGVNEKLFF. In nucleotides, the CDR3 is TGCGCCAGCAGCTTGGATTCGGGGGTTAATGAAAAACTGTTTTTT. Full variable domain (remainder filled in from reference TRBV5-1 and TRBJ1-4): KAGVTQTPRYLIKTRGQQVTLSCSPISGHRSVSWYQQTPGQGLQFLFEYFSETQRNKGNFPGRFSGRQFSNSRSEMNVSTLELGDSALYLCASSLDSGVNEKLFFGSGTQLSVL.

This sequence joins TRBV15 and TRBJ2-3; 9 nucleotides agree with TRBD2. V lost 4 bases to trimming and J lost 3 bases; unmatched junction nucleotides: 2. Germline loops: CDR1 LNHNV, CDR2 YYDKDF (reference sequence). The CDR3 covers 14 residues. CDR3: CATSTLAGTDTQYF. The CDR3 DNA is TGTGCCACCAGCACCCTAGCGGGGACAGATACGCAGTATTTT.

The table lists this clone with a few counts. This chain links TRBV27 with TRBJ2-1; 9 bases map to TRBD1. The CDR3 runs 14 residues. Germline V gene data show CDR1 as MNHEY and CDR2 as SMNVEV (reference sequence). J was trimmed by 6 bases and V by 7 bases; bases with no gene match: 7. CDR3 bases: TGTGCCAGCAACCGGGACAGGGCCTCCAATGAGCAGTTCTTC. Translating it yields CASNRDRASNEQFF.

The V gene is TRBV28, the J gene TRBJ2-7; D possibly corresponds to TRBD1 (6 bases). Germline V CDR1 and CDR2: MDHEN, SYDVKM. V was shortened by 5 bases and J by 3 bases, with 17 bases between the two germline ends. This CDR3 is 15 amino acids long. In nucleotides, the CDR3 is TGTGCCAGCAGTCCCTCCCGGACAGTCATCTACGAGCAGTACTTC. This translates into CASSPSRTVIYEQYF.